The T cell receptor (beta chain) under discussion was sequenced for a study of liver allograft versus peripheral blood T cells. Overall study context: Transplanted livers and recipients' peripheral blood had their T cell receptor repertoires compared. Study-wide points: Reportedly, the T cell receptor repertoires inside liver allografts were not the same as those in peripheral blood.

The CDR3 covers 14 residues. The V gene's germline CDR1 is DFQATT and CDR2 SNEGSKA (reference sequence). V was pared by 4 bases and J by 3 bases, with 6 bases of the junction left unmatched. To note about this clonotype: Its matching antigen is unknown.

TCRdb ran MiXCR on the reads and lists one entry per CDR3 protein. The table shows about 9,600 distinct CDR3 sequences, with about 15% occurring only once. The rearrangement joins TRBV20-1 to TRBJ1-1, with 9 bases identical to TRBD1. This TCR was sampled from a human patient who had a liver transplant. Some T cells may have originated in the graft donor. Here the CDR3 DNA reads TGCAGTGCTATCGGACAGGGGTGGGACACTGAAGCTTTCTTT. Translation gives CSAIGQGWDTEAFF.